Shown below are 21 T cell receptor beta chains from a single sample sequenced in a study of human T cells and chemical hapten exposure. TCRdb redid the calling of the RACE reads with MiXCR, one entry per CDR3 protein. The data contain approximately 120,000 distinct CDR3 sequences, 9% to 9.5% of them singletons. Stated time point: patch test 2, 6 weeks after DPC sensitization. Treatment denoted: therapeutic diphenylcyclopropenone sensitization with weekly scalp DPC. This sample comprised whole blood, obtained in connection with sensitization to the hapten diphenylcyclopropenone (DPC). The origin of the receptors is a woman aged 40 to 50 with alopecia areata. Some clones in this sample may be carry-over from other donors' samples.

This clonotype was recorded a few times. J is TRBJ1-1 and V is TRBV30; the D is unclear. Looked up from germline, CDR1 is GTSNPN and CDR2 is SVGIG (reference sequence). V lost 2 bases to trimming and J lost 4 bases, with 11 bases between them. The CDR3 length is 13 residues. CDR3 sequence reads: CAWSLARVTEAFF. In nucleotides, the CDR3 is TGTGCCTGGAGTCTAGCTAGGGTCACTGAAGCTTTCTTT.

This clonotype was observed at least ten times. The chain combines TRBV29-1 with TRBJ2-5, with 10 bases aligning to TRBD1. CDR1 is SQVTM, CDR2 ANQGSEA, per germline. The CDR3 length is 12 residues. The ends lost 6 bases at V and 2 bases at J; junction bases unmatched: 0. CDR3: CSVDRGQETQYF. In DNA form, the CDR3 reads TGCAGCGTGGACAGGGGGCAAGAGACCCAGTACTTC.

This clonotype has ten or more counts. The rearrangement links TRBV5-1 to TRBJ2-3, with 8 bases that match TRBD1. The CDR3 totals 19 residues. Germline values: CDR1 SGHRS, CDR2 YFSETQ. Trimming at V came to 4 bases and at J to 3 bases, leaving 19 bases not matched to a gene. The CDR3 DNA reads as TGCGCCAGCAGCCCACCACCAGACAGGGGCACTTGGGGGACAGATACGCAGTATTTT. Encoded protein: CASSPPPDRGTWGTDTQYF. Using reference TRBV5-1 and TRBJ2-3 for the parts outside the CDR3, the full variable domain is KAGVTQTPRYLIKTRGQQVTLSCSPISGHRSVSWYQQTPGQGLQFLFEYFSETQRNKGNFPGRFSGRQFSNSRSEMNVSTLELGDSALYLCASSPPPDRGTWGTDTQYFGPGTRLTVL.

CDR3 region: CASSPQGSNTGELFF. The CDR3 region has the DNA TGTGCCAGCTCACCACAGGGGTCGAACACCGGGGAGCTGTTTTTT. J is TRBJ2-2 and V is TRBV18, with D possibly matching TRBD1 (5 bases). Germline CDR1 is KGHSH and CDR2 is LQKENI. This CDR3 is built from 15 residues. The V and J ends lost 1 base and 0 bases respectively, with 6 bases between them.

This clonotype was found a few times. The chain's CDR3 is CASSAPQDLAPEAFF. CDR3 bases: TGTGCCAGCAGCGCCCCACAGGACCTTGCCCCGGAAGCTTTCTTT. The chain has TRBV7-6 and TRBJ1-1, with a possible D match to TRBD1 (5 bases). The CDR3 extends over 15 amino acids. Trimming stripped 5 bases from V and 8 bases from J, with 21 bases between. Germline V gene lookup returns CDR1 SGHVS and CDR2 FNYEAQ. The entire variable domain, with the rest obtained from reference TRBV7-6 and TRBJ1-1, is as follows: GAGVSQSPRYKVTKRGQDVALRCDPISGHVSLYWYRQALGQGPEFLTYFNYEAQQDKSGLPNDRFSAERPEGSISTLTIQRTEQRDSAMYRCASSAPQDLAPEAFFGQGTRLTVV.

The chain joins TRBV4-2 to TRBJ1-6, with TRBD1 as a possible D gene (5 bases). Trimming left V 0 bases short and J 8 bases short, with 17 bases between. The CDR3 has 17 residues. Germline CDR1 reads LGHNA; CDR2 reads YNFKEQ. Here the CDR3 DNA reads TGTGCCAGCAGCCAAGAGTTAACCGGGACTGCTTATTCACCCCTCCACTTT. It is translated as CASSQELTGTAYSPLHF.

This clonotype has at least ten counts. V is TRBV20-1 and J is TRBJ2-2; 7 bases agree with TRBD2. The ends lost 5 bases at V and 4 bases at J; junction bases unmatched: 16. CDR3 length: 17 residues. Germline V gives CDR1 DFQATT, CDR2 SNEGSKA (reference sequence). As DNA, the CDR3 is TGCAGTGCTGCCCGACAAGCGTGGGAGGGAATCACCGGGGAGCTGTTTTTT. Translating it yields CSAARQAWEGITGELFF.

V is TRBV9 and J is TRBJ1-3; D remains ambiguous. Trimming shortened V by 0 bases and J by 1 base, and 11 bases separated the two germline ends. CDR3 length: 16 residues. Germline loops: CDR1 SGDLS, CDR2 YYNGEE. The CDR3 DNA sequence: TGTGCCAGCAGCGTAGGTTCAGGAATATCTGGAAACACCATATATTTT. Translated: CASSVGSGISGNTIYF.

This rearrangement joins TRBV29-1 to TRBJ1-1; 10 bases are shared with TRBD1. The CDR3 extends over 11 amino acids. With V trimmed by 6 bases and J by 7 bases, 2 bases remained unmatched. Germline CDR1 SQVTM, CDR2 ANQGSEA. CDR3 protein: CSVRTGGEAFF. The CDR3 coding sequence is TGCAGCGTGCGGACAGGGGGTGAAGCTTTCTTT. Based on the CDR3 plus reference TRBV29-1 and TRBJ1-1, the full variable domain is SAVISQKPSRDICQRGTSLTIQCQVDSQVTMMFWYRQQPGQSLTLIATANQGSEATYESGFVIDKFPISRPNLTFSTLTVSNMSPEDSSIYLCSVRTGGEAFFGQGTRLTVV.

In the case of this clonotype: One junction end disagrees with the germline gene, perhaps due to a read error. The chain links TRBV6-5 to TRBJ1-5; TRBD1 is a possible D gene (5 bases). Germline V gene data show CDR1 as MNHEY and CDR2 as SVGAGI. This CDR3 is 16 amino acids long. As DNA, the CDR3 is TGTGCCAGCAGTTACTCGATGGGGGACGGCAATCAGCCCCGGCATTTT. It translates to CASSYSMGDGNQPRHF.

Worth noting for this clonotype: It may be a read error: a sequence one base away is much more abundant. The V and J genes are TRBV7-9 and TRBJ1-5; a possible D gene is TRBD1 (5 bases). V was trimmed by 6 bases and J by 10 bases, leaving 19 bases between them. The CDR3 is 14 amino acids. The V gene's germline CDR1 is SEHNR and CDR2 FQNEAQ (reference sequence). The CDR3 DNA sequence: TGTGCCAGCAGAAATACCGGGGCTAGTGGACCCCAGCATTTT. Translated: CASRNTGASGPQHF.

Many counts were recorded for this clonotype. The CDR3: CAISESSAGNTGELFF. The CDR3 DNA reads TGTGCCATCAGTGAGTCATCAGCGGGAAACACCGGGGAGCTGTTTTTT. This chain joins TRBV10-3 and TRBJ2-2; TRBD2 aligns across 7 bases. The CDR3 loop spans 16 amino acids. The V and J ends lost 0 bases and 2 bases, in that order; junction bases with no gene match: 3. Looked up from germline, CDR1 is ENHRY and CDR2 is SYGVKD.

This clonotype was counted at least ten times. The V call is TRBV7-2, the J call TRBJ2-3; D may match TRBD1 or TRBD2 (5 bases each). This CDR3 spans 15 amino acids. With 5 bases removed from V and 5 bases from J, the gap between germline ends came to 17 bases. Germline V gene sequence: CDR1 SGHTA, CDR2 FQGNSA. The CDR3 spells CASSPEGPRKDTQYF. The DNA of the CDR3 is TGTGCCAGCAGCCCCGAGGGGCCTCGGAAAGATACGCAGTATTTT. The full variable domain, its missing parts supplied by reference TRBV7-2 and TRBJ2-3, is GAGVSQSPSNKVTEKGKDVELRCDPISGHTALYWYRQSLGQGLEFLIYFQGNSAPDKSGLPSDRFSAERTGGSVSTLTIQRTQQEDSAVYLCASSPEGPRKDTQYFGPGTRLTVL.

As regards this clonotype: Being one base from a much bigger clone, this may be a read error. This sequence joins TRBV11-2 and TRBJ2-3; tentatively, D is TRBD2 (5 bases). The CDR3 totals 16 residues. Germline CDR1 reads SGHAT; CDR2 reads FQNNGV. The CDR3: CACSLEDFSAKDTQYF. The CDR3 nucleotides are TGTGCCTGCAGCTTAGAGGACTTCTCCGCCAAGGATACGCAGTATTTT.

This clonotype has just a few counts. V gene TRBV4-1 combines with J gene TRBJ1-5; D is unresolved. The CDR3 is made up of 14 amino acids. Germline-derived CDR1 and CDR2 are MGHRA and YSYEKL. The V gene lost 3 bases and the J gene lost 5 bases, with 11 bases spanning the gap. The CDR3 bases are TGCGCCAGCAGCCATGGCAGTATATATCAGCCCCAGCATTTT. Its protein is CASSHGSIYQPQHF.

This sequence joins TRBV6-5 and TRBJ2-3; D is perhaps TRBD1 or TRBD2 (5 bases each). The CDR3 runs to 15 residues. CDR1 and CDR2 from the germline V gene are MNHEY and SVGAGI. The V end lost 3 bases, the J end lost 2 bases, and 12 bases lay between the germline ends. The CDR3 nucleotides are TGTGCCAGCAGTTATAAACGGGGCCTCACAGATACGCAGTATTTT. Amino acid sequence: CASSYKRGLTDTQYF.

J is TRBJ2-2 and V is TRBV29-1, with D possibly being TRBD1 (6 bases). The CDR3 sequence is 12 residues long. Trimming stripped 4 bases from V and 4 bases from J, with 7 bases between. Germline assignment: CDR1 SQVTM and CDR2 ANQGSEA. The CDR3 loop reads CSVVDSTGELFF. The CDR3, as DNA: TGCAGCGTTGTGGACAGCACCGGGGAGCTGTTTTTT.

This clonotype was detected a few times. V usage is TRBV7-2 and J usage is TRBJ2-7; the D is unclear. CDR3 length: 13 residues. Germline assignment: CDR1 SGHTA and CDR2 FQGNSA. V lost 1 base, J lost 2 bases, and 6 bases lay in between. DNA of the CDR3: TGTGCCAGCAGCTTAGAAAATCCCTACGAGCAGTACTTC. Protein: CASSLENPYEQYF.

In this sample, this clonotype turned up many times. The chain employs TRBV6-5 and TRBJ1-1, with a weak D call TRBD1 (5 bases). The CDR3 is made up of 15 amino acids. Germline values: CDR1 MNHEY, CDR2 SVGAGI. Trimming left V 7 bases short and J 1 base short, with 16 bases between. The CDR3 loop is CASNAGRGWNTEAFF. The CDR3 DNA sequence: TGTGCCAGCAACGCAGGGAGGGGTTGGAACACTGAAGCTTTCTTT.

The chain uses TRBV12-3 or TRBV12-4 and TRBJ1-2; unclear D gene. This CDR3 is built from 11 residues. With 11 bases removed from V and 7 bases from J, the gap between germline ends came to 14 bases. CDR3 protein: CAARLRRGYTF. CDR3 sequence (DNA): TGTGCCGCCCGACTACGTCGTGGCTACACCTTC.

The chain is built from TRBV30 and TRBJ2-7; 9 bases are shared with TRBD2. CDR1 and CDR2 (germline): GTSNPN, SVGIG (reference sequence). CDR3 size: 14 residues. V trimming: 0 bases; J trimming: 4 bases; junction bases outside the gene matches: 4. The CDR3, as DNA: TGTGCCTGGAGTGTAGCGGGGGGAGGATACGAGCAGTACTTC. Amino acids: CAWSVAGGGYEQYF.